This TCR beta chain was captured in a study of shared clonotypes between healthy human individuals. V was clipped by 3 bases and J by 4 bases, with 10 bases between them. The CDR3 is made up of 14 amino acids. Germline assignment: CDR1 MDHEN and CDR2 SYDVKM. Note on this clone: Its antigen is as yet unknown.

Measured with immunoSEQ multiplex PCR; TCRdb has only the in-frame clones, and not every one. The sample contains about 1.1 million clones, about 80% of which appear only once. Study outcomes and limitations: In contrast to clonotypes shared by all four donors, non-shared clonotypes had lower generation probabilities. Rarefaction revealed incomplete sorted-subset sequencing despite large depth.

The sample was memory CD4+ T cells from PBMCs. Regarding subset: CD45RA-negative fraction. The TCR originated in a young man in good health. Some clones in this sample may be carry-over from other donors' samples. V is TRBV28 and J is TRBJ1-5; the D is unclear. The CDR3 spells CASSFGPENQPQHF. Here the CDR3 DNA reads TGTGCCAGCAGTTTTGGGCCGGAAAATCAGCCCCAGCATTTT. Supplemented by reference TRBV28 and TRBJ1-5, the full variable domain reads DVKVTQSSRYLVKRTGEKVFLECVQDMDHENMFWYRQDPGLGLRLIYFSYDVKMKEKGDIPEGYSVSREKKERFSLILESASTNQTSMYLCASSFGPENQPQHFGDGTRLSIL.